This record looks at one TCR beta chain sequence and its context. Antigen unknown. Method: immunoSEQ multiplex PCR; TCRdb's copy keeps in-frame clones and lacks some. This sample yields some 77,000 clones, of which around 87% are seen a single time; about 2% belongs to the top ten. The entry originates in a study of radiotherapy plus CTLA-4 blockade in lung cancer. The study's findings and limits: Response was reportedly best predicted by early blood T cell clone dynamics, with interferon-beta.

Patients with chemo-refractory metastatic non-small-cell lung cancer received focal radiation plus CTLA-4 blockade with ipilimumab. The clonotype originates from a human donor with non-small cell lung cancer who had a partial response to radiotherapy plus ipilimumab. The material sequenced was peripheral blood, taken from a patient treated with radiotherapy plus ipilimumab.

CDR3 coding DNA: TGTGCCAGCAGCCAACTAGCGGGTAACACCGGGGAGCTGTTTTTT. Its protein is CASSQLAGNTGELFF. The chain recombines TRBV7-8 with TRBJ2-2, with 9 nucleotides matching TRBD2. Trimming took 5 bases from V and 2 from J; bases not matched to a gene: 3. The CDR3 runs 15 residues. Germline V lookup: CDR1 SGHVS, CDR2 FQNEAQ.